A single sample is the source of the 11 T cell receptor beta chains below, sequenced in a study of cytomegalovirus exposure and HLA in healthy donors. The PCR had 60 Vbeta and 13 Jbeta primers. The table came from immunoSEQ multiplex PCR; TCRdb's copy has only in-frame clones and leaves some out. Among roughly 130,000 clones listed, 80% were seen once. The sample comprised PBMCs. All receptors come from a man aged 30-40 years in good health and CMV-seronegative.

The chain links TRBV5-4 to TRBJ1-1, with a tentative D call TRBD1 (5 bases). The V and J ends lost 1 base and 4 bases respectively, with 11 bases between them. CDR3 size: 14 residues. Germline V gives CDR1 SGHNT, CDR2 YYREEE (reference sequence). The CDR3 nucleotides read TGTGCCAGCAGCTTGACAGGCGGGAGCACTGAAGCTTTCTTT. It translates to CASSLTGGSTEAFF.

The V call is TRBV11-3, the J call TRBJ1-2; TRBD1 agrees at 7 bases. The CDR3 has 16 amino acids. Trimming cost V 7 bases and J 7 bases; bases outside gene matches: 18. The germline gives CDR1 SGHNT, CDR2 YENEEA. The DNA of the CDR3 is TGTGCCAGCAACCGGAGTCAGGGCAGGGGGTCGGGTGGCTACACCTTC. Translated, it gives CASNRSQGRGSGGYTF.

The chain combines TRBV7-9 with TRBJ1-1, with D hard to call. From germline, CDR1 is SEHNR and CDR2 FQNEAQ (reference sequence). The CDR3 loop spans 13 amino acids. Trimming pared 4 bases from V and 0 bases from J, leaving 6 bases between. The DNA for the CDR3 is TGTGCCAGCAGCTCCCTAGTGAACACTGAAGCTTTCTTT. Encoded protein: CASSSLVNTEAFF.

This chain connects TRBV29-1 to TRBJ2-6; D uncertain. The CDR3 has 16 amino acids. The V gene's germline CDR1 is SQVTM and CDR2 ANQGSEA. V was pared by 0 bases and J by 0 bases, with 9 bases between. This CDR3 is CSVEDEQTSGANVLTF. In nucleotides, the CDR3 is TGCAGCGTTGAAGATGAACAGACCTCTGGGGCCAACGTCCTGACTTTC.

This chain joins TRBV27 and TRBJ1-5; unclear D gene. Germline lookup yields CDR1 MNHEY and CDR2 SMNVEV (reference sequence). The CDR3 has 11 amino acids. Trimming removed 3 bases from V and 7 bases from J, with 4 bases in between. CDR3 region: CASSFGQPQHF. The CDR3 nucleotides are TGTGCCAGCAGTTTCGGGCAGCCCCAGCATTTT.

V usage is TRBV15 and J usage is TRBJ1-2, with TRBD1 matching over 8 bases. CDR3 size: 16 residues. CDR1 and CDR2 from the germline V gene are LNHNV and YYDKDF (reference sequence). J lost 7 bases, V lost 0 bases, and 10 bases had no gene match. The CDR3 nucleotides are TGTGCCACCAGCAGAGATAGGGTCCAGGGGGCGGGTGGCTACACCTTC. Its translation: CATSRDRVQGAGGYTF.

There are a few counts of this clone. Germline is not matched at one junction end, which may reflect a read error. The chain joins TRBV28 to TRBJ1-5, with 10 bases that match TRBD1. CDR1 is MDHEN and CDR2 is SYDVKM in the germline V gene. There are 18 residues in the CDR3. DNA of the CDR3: TGTGCCAGCAGCTCCGGGACAGGGGTCGTCCGTGGCCATCAGCCCCAGAATTTT. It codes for CASSSGTGVVRGHQPQNF.

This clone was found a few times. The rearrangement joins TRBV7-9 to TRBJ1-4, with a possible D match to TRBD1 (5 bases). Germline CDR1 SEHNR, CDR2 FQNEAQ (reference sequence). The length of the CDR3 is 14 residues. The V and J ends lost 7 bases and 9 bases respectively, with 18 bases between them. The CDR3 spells CASTRDTGPQKLFF. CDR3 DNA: TGTGCCAGCACCCGAGATACAGGCCCGCAAAAACTGTTTTTT.

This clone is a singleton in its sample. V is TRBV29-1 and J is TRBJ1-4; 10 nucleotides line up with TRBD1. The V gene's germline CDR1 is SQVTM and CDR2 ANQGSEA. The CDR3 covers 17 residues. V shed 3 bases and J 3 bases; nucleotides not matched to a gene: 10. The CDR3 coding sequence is TGCAGCGTTGAGCCCCGGGACAGGGGCGTTTCTAATGAAAAACTGTTTTTT. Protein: CSVEPRDRGVSNEKLFF.

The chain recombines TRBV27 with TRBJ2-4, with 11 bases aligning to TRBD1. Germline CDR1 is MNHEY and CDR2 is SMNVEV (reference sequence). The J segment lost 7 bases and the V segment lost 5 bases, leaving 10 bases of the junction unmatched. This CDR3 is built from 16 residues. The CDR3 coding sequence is TGTGCCAGCAGTCTCCAGGGACAGGGGGGCCAGAACATTCAGTACTTC. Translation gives CASSLQGQGGQNIQYF.

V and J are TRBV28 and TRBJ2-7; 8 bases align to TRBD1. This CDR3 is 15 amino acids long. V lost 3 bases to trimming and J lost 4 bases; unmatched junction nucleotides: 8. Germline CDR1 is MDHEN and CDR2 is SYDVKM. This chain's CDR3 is CASSFLQTGEYEQYF. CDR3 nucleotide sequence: TGTGCCAGCAGTTTTCTACAGACAGGGGAGTACGAGCAGTACTTC.